These T cell receptor beta chains were read from a single sample in a study of cytomegalovirus exposure and HLA in healthy donors. Repertoires were generated with immunoSEQ multiplex PCR, while TCRdb's copy carries only in-frame clones and drops some. The specimen's table records over 100,000 clones. Sequenced input: PBMCs. These receptors all come from a man aged 40-55 years in good health and CMV-seropositive. CDR3s include the opening cysteine and the closing phenylalanine or tryptophan. The D gene is left open where the match is weak.

-,TRBV11-1,TRBJ1-1,TGTGCCAGCAGCTTTTCTTCCACTATGAACACTGAAGCTTTCTTT,CASSFSSTMNTEAFF
TRBD2,TRBV2,TRBJ2-1,TGTGCCAGCAGGTTCGGACTAGCGGATTACAATGAGCAGTTCTTC,CASRFGLADYNEQFF
TRBD2,TRBV14,TRBJ2-1,TGTGCCAGCAGCCGACTAGCTAGCGGGCAAGAGCAGTTCTTC,CASSRLASGQEQFF
TRBD1,TRBV2,TRBJ1-1,TGTGCCAGCAGGGGACAGGGTTTCGGAGCTTTCTTT,CASRGQGFGAFF
TRBD2,TRBV5-4,TRBJ2-2,TGTGCCAGCAGCTTGGGGAGCGGGGGCGCGAACACCGGGGAGCTGTTTTTT,CASSLGSGGANTGELFF
-,TRBV5-5,TRBJ2-1,TGTGCCAGCAGCTTAAACGGACAACCCTACAATGAGCAGTTCTTC,CASSLNGQPYNEQFF
TRBD1,TRBV5-8,TRBJ1-2,TGTGCCAGCAGCGTACAGGGGGCCGCTGGCTACACCTTC,CASSVQGAAGYTF
TRBD1,TRBV5-1,TRBJ1-5,TGCGCCAGCAGTAGACAGGGGGCCAGCAATCAGCCCCAGCATTTT,CASSRQGASNQPQHF
-,TRBV4-1,TRBJ1-5,TGCGCCAGCAGGGTACTACAGGATAGCAATCAGCCCCAGCATTTT,CASRVLQDSNQPQHF
-,TRBV19,TRBJ1-2,TGTGCCAGTAGTATCAGGGACACTAACTATGGCTACACCTTC,CASSIRDTNYGYTF
-,TRBV5-6,TRBJ2-7,TGTGCCAGCAGTCGGACTGTCTCCTACGAGCAGTACTTC,CASSRTVSYEQYF
-,TRBV28,TRBJ1-2,TGTGCCAGCAGTAACCCGCCGGGAACGGTAGGAGCTGGCTACACCTTC,CASSNPPGTVGAGYTF
TRBD2,TRBV5-1,TRBJ2-2,TGCGCCAGCAGCCCCGGACAGGGACTAGCGGGAGACACCGGGGAGCTGTTTTTT,CASSPGQGLAGDTGELFF
TRBD1,TRBV11-2,TRBJ2-3,TGTGCCAGCAGCTTTATGACAGGGGGCACAGATACGCAGTATTTT,CASSFMTGGTDTQYF
-,TRBV5-1,TRBJ2-1,TGCGCCAGCAGCTTTGGTCCCCTCAGGGGGGTGGGCCTTTACAATGAGCAGTTCTTC,CASSFGPLRGVGLYNEQFF
-,TRBV7-9,TRBJ1-2,TGTGCCAGCAGCCCCTGGGGACGGGGGACTTTTCGGGATGGCTACACCTTC,CASSPWGRGTFRDGYTF
TRBD1,TRBV30,TRBJ1-2,TGTGCCTGGAGCGGCGACAGGGCAAACTATGGCTACACCTTC,CAWSGDRANYGYTF
-,TRBV19,TRBJ2-7,TGTGCCAGTAAAGTCGGGTGTGTCGAGCAGTACTTC,CASKVGCVEQYF
-,TRBV10-1,TRBJ1-5,TGCGCCAACCTTTTTAGCTGTCCCAATCAGCCCCAGCATTTT,CANLFSCPNQPQHF
TRBD2,TRBV19,TRBJ2-1,TGTGCCACTGGACTAGCGGGGGGGAATGAGCAGTTCTTC,CATGLAGGNEQFF
-,TRBV7-9,TRBJ2-6,TGTGCCAGCAGCTTAGCTAGCTCTGGGGCCAACGTCCTGACTTTC,CASSLASSGANVLTF
TRBD1,TRBV5-4,TRBJ2-7,TGTGCCAGCAAACCCGGGACAGGGGATGGCTACGAGCAGTACTTC,CASKPGTGDGYEQYF
TRBD1,TRBV7-2,TRBJ1-2,TGTGCCAGCAGCTTAGCCAACAGCAGGGGGGATGGCTACACCTTC,CASSLANSRGDGYTF